Given below is one T cell receptor beta chain in context. The entry originates in a study of blood T cell repertoires in COVID-19. As for the study in general: The study drew acute and convalescent COVID-19 samples from the United States, Italy and Spain.

V was clipped by 4 bases and J by 8 bases; unmatched bases: 3. Germline V gives CDR1 MDHEN, CDR2 SYDVKM. The CDR3 totals 14 residues. In the study's own analysis: Estimation of nucleated cell counts relied on the amplification of reference gene primers. TCRdb's copy holds only in-frame clones and misses some; the assay was immunoSEQ multiplex PCR. The V and J calls and clone size are taken from that table; D and trimming were inferred from the DNA. The sample has 90,000 to 140,000 clones, around 84% seen once. Sample: peripheral blood. The V and J genes are TRBV28 and TRBJ1-4; 11 bases are shared with TRBD1. The source is a woman of 80 years or more with acute or convalescent COVID-19. In DNA, the CDR3 is TGTGCCAGCAGTTCCGGGACAGGGGGAGAAAAACTGTTTTTT. Encoded protein: CASSSGTGGEKLFF.